Included here is one T cell receptor beta chain sequence, with context. This sample was included in a study of control samples from healthy donors and cancer patients. V was pared by 7 bases and J by 13 bases, with 13 bases between. CDR1 is SNHLY, CDR2 FYNNEI, per germline. The CDR3 is made up of 11 amino acids. Clones were sequenced by immunoSEQ multiplex PCR, and TCRdb holds only the in-frame ones, with some missing. Of approximately 120,000 clones in the sample, more than 85% were seen once. The rearrangement joins TRBV2 to TRBJ1-4; D not resolved. This TCR was sampled from a woman between 50 and 59 years old in good health. Material: blood. CDR3 residues: CASMVDFVLFF. The CDR3, as DNA: TGTGCCAGCATGGTAGACTTCGTACTGTTTTTT.